The T cell receptor beta chain described here comes from a study of OX40 agonist ivuxolimab in advanced cancers. Study-wide background: Ivuxolimab, which patients received intravenously every 2 weeks, was dosed at 0.01 to 10 mg/kg. With a range of about 23 to 90, age averaged about 59 years, and 65% to 85% were male.

Overall study findings and caveats: The specificity for antigen of the expanded peripheral T cells was not determined.

In the case of this clone: What it recognizes is unknown.

CDR3 length: 14 residues. CDR1 is KGHSH and CDR2 is LQKENI in the germline V gene. The germline V and J ends were trimmed by 2 bases and 7 bases, with 12 bases remaining between them. Libraries were prepared by immunoSEQ multiplex PCR; TCRdb keeps only in-frame clonotypes and omits some of them. The sample contains about 75,000 clones, around 84% of which appear only once. The input for sequencing was CD4+ or CD8+ T cells sorted from blood, taken in a trial of the OX40 agonist ivuxolimab. The chain couples TRBV18 to TRBJ1-5; the D gene is possibly TRBD1 (5 bases). The origin of this receptor is an adult with an advanced solid tumor such as melanoma, head and neck, liver or kidney cancer. CDR3 amino acids: CASSPAGDGQPQHF. Here the CDR3 DNA reads TGTGCCAGCTCACCAGCGGGGGACGGGCAGCCCCAGCATTTT.